A selection of T cell receptor beta chains follows, all from one sample in a study of Graves' ophthalmopathy and Graves' hyperthyroidism. Using its own MiXCR run on the multiplex PCR reads, TCRdb lists one record per CDR3 protein. The sample shows about 400,000 distinct CDR3 sequences, 18% of them seen only once. The sample was peripheral blood. The origin of the receptors is a woman under 30 with Graves' ophthalmopathy. Both conserved end residues are part of each CDR3. The order of the fields is J gene, V gene, clone size, D gene, CDR3 DNA, CDR3 protein. A D gene is named only where the DNA matches it firmly. Where a row states a size, it is once, few, many or the class of an expanded clone; other rows omit it.

j_gene: TRBJ1-6
v_gene: TRBV7-3
abundance: few
d_gene: -
CDR3nt: TGTGCCAGCAGCGATGACAGGCGTTCACCCCTCCACTTT
CDR3aa: CASSDDRRSPLHF

j_gene: TRBJ2-7
v_gene: TRBV7-2
abundance: -
d_gene: -
CDR3nt: TGTGCCAGCAGCTTTTCCTCGCGGACCTCCTACGAGCAGTACTTC
CDR3aa: CASSFSSRTSYEQYF

j_gene: TRBJ1-5
v_gene: TRBV6-1
abundance: -
d_gene: TRBD1
CDR3nt: TGTGCCAGCACCCCAGGGGGACATAATCAGCCCCAGCATTTT
CDR3aa: CASTPGGHNQPQHF

j_gene: TRBJ2-3
v_gene: TRBV19
abundance: many
d_gene: -
CDR3nt: TGTGCCAGTAGTAAAGGGGGGGGCGGCACAGATACGCAGTATTTT
CDR3aa: CASSKGGGGTDTQYF

j_gene: TRBJ2-5
v_gene: TRBV9
abundance: -
d_gene: TRBD1
CDR3nt: TGTGCCAGCAGCGTTTCCGGGACAGGGGTCGGAAGGTACCAAGAGACCCAGTACTTC
CDR3aa: CASSVSGTGVGRYQETQYF

j_gene: TRBJ2-7
v_gene: TRBV20-1
abundance: few
d_gene: TRBD1
CDR3nt: TGCAGTGCTCTTGCCGGGACAGGGGTGTTCCACGAGCAGTACTTC
CDR3aa: CSALAGTGVFHEQYF

j_gene: TRBJ2-3
v_gene: TRBV7-9
abundance: many
d_gene: -
CDR3nt: TGTGCCAGCAGCCGCACTAAAGTCACAGATACGCAGTATTTT
CDR3aa: CASSRTKVTDTQYF

j_gene: TRBJ2-7
v_gene: TRBV13
abundance: many
d_gene: -
CDR3nt: TGTGCCAGCAGCCCCCAAACAGGGGGTAGCGGGAGTCGGCGTTCCTACGAGCAGTACTTC
CDR3aa: CASSPQTGGSGSRRSYEQYF

j_gene: TRBJ1-1
v_gene: TRBV7-9
abundance: many
d_gene: -
CDR3nt: TGTGCCAGCAGCCGGACGGCTCGAAACACTGAAGCTTTCTTT
CDR3aa: CASSRTARNTEAFF

j_gene: TRBJ2-4
v_gene: TRBV20-1
abundance: many
d_gene: -
CDR3nt: TGCAGTGCGGCCCCGGGACACCGTCTAGCCAAAAACATTCAGTACTTC
CDR3aa: CSAAPGHRLAKNIQYF

j_gene: TRBJ2-7
v_gene: TRBV11-2
abundance: many
d_gene: -
CDR3nt: TGTGCCAGCAGTTCACAAGGGGGGCAGGCCAGTTACGAGCAGTACTTC
CDR3aa: CASSSQGGQASYEQYF

j_gene: TRBJ1-1
v_gene: TRBV5-4
abundance: many
d_gene: -
CDR3nt: TGTGCCAGCAGCTTGATAAACCACCCTCCTCCGGGAGTCCAGGGGACTGAAGCTTTCTTT
CDR3aa: CASSLINHPPPGVQGTEAFF

j_gene: TRBJ2-6
v_gene: TRBV9
abundance: many
d_gene: -
CDR3nt: TGTGCCAGCAGCGTAGTCCCCAGTGGGTATCGGTCTGGGGCCAACGTCCTGACTTTC
CDR3aa: CASSVVPSGYRSGANVLTF

j_gene: TRBJ2-7
v_gene: TRBV28
abundance: -
d_gene: TRBD1
CDR3nt: TGTGCCAGCAGTCAATTAAATGACAGGGTTTCCTACGAGCAGTACTTC
CDR3aa: CASSQLNDRVSYEQYF

j_gene: TRBJ2-7
v_gene: TRBV15
abundance: many
d_gene: -
CDR3nt: TGTGCCACCAGCAGAGTTATCTCCTACGAGCAGTACTTC
CDR3aa: CATSRVISYEQYF

j_gene: TRBJ2-7
v_gene: TRBV6-1
abundance: many
d_gene: TRBD2
CDR3nt: TGTGCCAGCAGTGAATACCCCGGGAGGGACTACGAGCAGTACTTC
CDR3aa: CASSEYPGRDYEQYF

j_gene: TRBJ1-1
v_gene: TRBV2
abundance: few
d_gene: -
CDR3nt: TGTGCCAGCAGTAAAGGGGAAGGGACTGAAGCTTTCTTT
CDR3aa: CASSKGEGTEAFF

j_gene: TRBJ1-1
v_gene: TRBV12-5
abundance: -
d_gene: TRBD1
CDR3nt: TGTGCTAGTGCCCCGCAGGGGGGCACTGAAGCTTTCTTT
CDR3aa: CASAPQGGTEAFF

j_gene: TRBJ1-1
v_gene: TRBV6-2/TRBV6-3
abundance: many
d_gene: TRBD1
CDR3nt: TGTGCCAGCAGTTACGACCGGACAGGGAAGGGCACTGAAGCTTTCTTT
CDR3aa: CASSYDRTGKGTEAFF

j_gene: TRBJ1-5
v_gene: TRBV10-2
abundance: many
d_gene: TRBD1
CDR3nt: TGCGCCAGCAGTGGACAGGGGACTCAGCCCCAGCATTTT
CDR3aa: CASSGQGTQPQHF

j_gene: TRBJ2-7
v_gene: TRBV12-3/TRBV12-4
abundance: -
d_gene: -
CDR3nt: TGTGCCAGCAGAACAGGGACTAAATACGAGCAGTACTTC
CDR3aa: CASRTGTKYEQYF

j_gene: TRBJ1-1
v_gene: TRBV28
abundance: many
d_gene: -
CDR3nt: TGTGCCAGCAGTTTATCCCCGAACACTGAAGCTTTCTTT
CDR3aa: CASSLSPNTEAFF

j_gene: TRBJ2-3
v_gene: TRBV6-2/TRBV6-3
abundance: many
d_gene: -
CDR3nt: TGTGCTATAGCGCATAGCACAGATACGCAGTATTTT
CDR3aa: CAIAHSTDTQYF

j_gene: TRBJ1-1
v_gene: TRBV20-1
abundance: many
d_gene: -
CDR3nt: TGCAGTGCTCAGGAGTGGGAAGGGCAGAACACTGAAGCTTTCTTT
CDR3aa: CSAQEWEGQNTEAFF

j_gene: TRBJ1-6
v_gene: TRBV7-2
abundance: -
d_gene: -
CDR3nt: TGTGCCAGCAGCTTTCCACAGGGCGGGGCCCTCCACTTT
CDR3aa: CASSFPQGGALHF

j_gene: TRBJ2-5
v_gene: TRBV7-2
abundance: many
d_gene: TRBD2
CDR3nt: TGTGCCAGCAGCTTAAGGCGTAGCGGGGCTCGGGAGACCCAGTACTTC
CDR3aa: CASSLRRSGARETQYF

j_gene: TRBJ1-1
v_gene: TRBV24-1
abundance: -
d_gene: TRBD1
CDR3nt: TGTGCCATACAAGACAGGGCGAACACTGAAGCTTTCTTT
CDR3aa: CAIQDRANTEAFF

j_gene: TRBJ2-5
v_gene: TRBV20-1
abundance: many
d_gene: TRBD2
CDR3nt: TGCAGTGCTAGGCACGGCGGTAGCGGGAAAGAGACCCAGTACTTC
CDR3aa: CSARHGGSGKETQYF

j_gene: TRBJ2-2
v_gene: TRBV6-1
abundance: many
d_gene: TRBD1
CDR3nt: TGTGCCAGCATTGCAGGGGGTTTTAAGAACACCGGGGAGCTGTTTTTT
CDR3aa: CASIAGGFKNTGELFF

j_gene: TRBJ2-7
v_gene: TRBV6-1
abundance: many
d_gene: -
CDR3nt: TGTGCCAGCAGTCCCCGGGACCCCTCACCCTACGAGCAGTACTTC
CDR3aa: CASSPRDPSPYEQYF

j_gene: TRBJ2-7
v_gene: TRBV6-2/TRBV6-3
abundance: many
d_gene: -
CDR3nt: TGTGCCAGCAAGGACACATCCTACGAGCAGTACTTC
CDR3aa: CASKDTSYEQYF

j_gene: TRBJ1-5
v_gene: TRBV12-3/TRBV12-4
abundance: many
d_gene: -
CDR3nt: TGTGCCAGCAGTGTCGACAGAATCGATCAGCCCCAGCATTTT
CDR3aa: CASSVDRIDQPQHF

j_gene: TRBJ1-1
v_gene: TRBV9
abundance: many
d_gene: -
CDR3nt: TGTGCCAGCAGCGTAGGAGTGGCCTCTGAAGCTTTCTTT
CDR3aa: CASSVGVASEAFF

j_gene: TRBJ1-6
v_gene: TRBV27
abundance: many
d_gene: -
CDR3nt: TGTGCCAGCAGTTTGTATGGTTCACCCCTCCACTTT
CDR3aa: CASSLYGSPLHF

j_gene: TRBJ2-5
v_gene: TRBV11-2
abundance: many
d_gene: -
CDR3nt: TGTGCCAGCAGCTTGTCTCCGACTGGGACCCAGTACTTC
CDR3aa: CASSLSPTGTQYF

j_gene: TRBJ1-1
v_gene: TRBV30
abundance: many
d_gene: -
CDR3nt: TGTGCCTGGGCAGGCTCACACGGCACTGAAGCTTTCTTT
CDR3aa: CAWAGSHGTEAFF

j_gene: TRBJ2-5
v_gene: TRBV6-5
abundance: few
d_gene: TRBD1
CDR3nt: TGTGCCAGCAGTTACTCGAAACTCGGGACAGGCCTTAAAGAGACCCAGTACTTC
CDR3aa: CASSYSKLGTGLKETQYF

j_gene: TRBJ2-2
v_gene: TRBV6-2/TRBV6-3
abundance: few
d_gene: TRBD2
CDR3nt: TGTGCCAGCAGTTACGGAGGATTAGCGGGAGTTCGTGGGGAGCTGTTTTTT
CDR3aa: CASSYGGLAGVRGELFF

j_gene: TRBJ1-3
v_gene: TRBV25-1
abundance: many
d_gene: TRBD1
CDR3nt: TGTGCCAGCACCTTAACAGGGGGCGCGGGAAACACCATATATTTT
CDR3aa: CASTLTGGAGNTIYF

j_gene: TRBJ1-5
v_gene: TRBV6-2/TRBV6-3
abundance: -
d_gene: -
CDR3nt: TGTGCCAGCAGTTACACAGGGCTACTAAATCAGCCCCAGCATTTT
CDR3aa: CASSYTGLLNQPQHF

j_gene: TRBJ1-5
v_gene: TRBV12-3/TRBV12-4
abundance: few
d_gene: -
CDR3nt: TGTGCCAGCAGAGAAACAGGCTATCAGCCCCAGCATTTT
CDR3aa: CASRETGYQPQHF

j_gene: TRBJ2-5
v_gene: TRBV11-2
abundance: many
d_gene: -
CDR3nt: TGTGCCAGCAGCTATCCTTTACGACGGACAGTCCGAGAGACCCAGTACTTC
CDR3aa: CASSYPLRRTVRETQYF

j_gene: TRBJ2-5
v_gene: TRBV6-2/TRBV6-3
abundance: -
d_gene: -
CDR3nt: TGTGCCAGCAGTTACGACCCGCAGGTGGACCAAGAGACCCAGTACTTC
CDR3aa: CASSYDPQVDQETQYF

j_gene: TRBJ1-2
v_gene: TRBV7-2
abundance: many
d_gene: -
CDR3nt: TGTGCCAGCAGCAGGGACGGGAACGGCTATGGCTACACCTTC
CDR3aa: CASSRDGNGYGYTF

j_gene: TRBJ1-5
v_gene: TRBV6-2/TRBV6-3
abundance: many
d_gene: TRBD1
CDR3nt: TGTGCCAGCAGGGGGACAGGGGCGTTGCAGCCCCAGCATTTT
CDR3aa: CASRGTGALQPQHF

j_gene: TRBJ1-2
v_gene: TRBV28
abundance: many
d_gene: TRBD1
CDR3nt: TGTGCCAGCAGTTTATGGGGGACAGGCCCTACAAGGGATAACTATGGCTACACCTTC
CDR3aa: CASSLWGTGPTRDNYGYTF

j_gene: TRBJ2-7
v_gene: TRBV6-2/TRBV6-3
abundance: many
d_gene: TRBD2
CDR3nt: TGTGCCAGCACCCACCCCGTTGCGGGAGGCCCCTCCGTCCGGTACTTC
CDR3aa: CASTHPVAGGPSVRYF

j_gene: TRBJ2-7
v_gene: TRBV29-1
abundance: many
d_gene: TRBD1
CDR3nt: TGCAGCGCCGGGACAGGGTTCTACGAGCAGTACTTC
CDR3aa: CSAGTGFYEQYF

j_gene: TRBJ2-5
v_gene: TRBV7-2
abundance: -
d_gene: TRBD2
CDR3nt: TGTGCCAGCAGCTTAGGACTAGCGATGGAGACCCAGTACTTC
CDR3aa: CASSLGLAMETQYF

j_gene: TRBJ1-5
v_gene: TRBV15
abundance: many
d_gene: TRBD1
CDR3nt: TGTGCCACCAGCAGAGATGTAGACAGGGGGCTAAGAGGCAATCAGCCCCAGCATTTT
CDR3aa: CATSRDVDRGLRGNQPQHF

j_gene: TRBJ1-1
v_gene: TRBV5-1
abundance: many
d_gene: -
CDR3nt: TGCGCCAGCAGCTTGACTGGGATGAACACTGAAGCTTTCTTT
CDR3aa: CASSLTGMNTEAFF

j_gene: TRBJ1-1
v_gene: TRBV30
abundance: many
d_gene: TRBD1
CDR3nt: TGTGCCTGGACCATGGGACAGGTCACTGAAGCTTTCTTT
CDR3aa: CAWTMGQVTEAFF